A selection of T cell receptor beta chains follows, all from one sample in a study of blood T cell repertoires in COVID-19. The method was immunoSEQ multiplex PCR; TCRdb's version includes in-frame clones alone and lacks a portion of them. Of 150,000 or so clones in the sample, 75% to 80% were seen once. Material for sequencing was peripheral blood. The receptors were gathered from a woman between 50 and 59 years old with active or convalescent COVID-19. Each CDR3 is given with its conserved first and last residue. The order of the fields is V gene, clone size, CDR3 protein. Clone size is given for some rows only: seen once, a few or many times, or a class if the clone is expanded.

TRBV19	many	CASSIQGLRDNEQFF
TRBV21-1	NA	CASSPTYTGTPVSAYEQYF
TRBV18	NA	CASSRDRGNEKLFF
TRBV7-3	NA	CASSLSGVAYEQYF
TRBV20-1	few	CSAKLPEQYF
TRBV2	NA	CASSLGRSGETQYF
TRBV6-5	NA	CASRRGQGGNQPQHF
TRBV19	NA	CASSRQGRGGTQYF
TRBV2	NA	CASSEDSHSNQPQHF
TRBV6-2/TRBV6-3	NA	CASSSRGTYEQYF
TRBV7-8	NA	CASSSTPGVISEQYF
TRBV9	NA	CASSPPAGGTEAFF
TRBV6-1	once	CASSEGGGNKEKLFF
TRBV19	NA	CASSSGQGWDYGYTF
TRBV10-3	NA	CAIKSGGWVGGYTF
TRBV19	few	CASSIKAGSYNEQFF
TRBV5-6	NA	CASSLGSPNTGELFF
TRBV6-5	few	CASRSGTGGYEQYF
TRBV5-1	NA	CASSPRPGLAGSSNPGELFF
TRBV6-1	NA	CASSEGDRGRSEKLFF
TRBV19	NA	CASQHPHSSKNTEAFF
TRBV7-9	once	CASSLGGSSVQETQYF
TRBV6-5	NA	CASSYLQINEKLFF
TRBV7-6	NA	CASSFGGSGNTIYF
TRBV7-5	few	CVRSSPGQGVEKLFF
TRBV5-4	NA	CASSTESSSYNEQFF
TRBV30	NA	CAWSAGGHNEQFF
TRBV28	NA	CASSFNLAGGFEQFF
TRBV2	NA	CASSEGGRLGGYTF
TRBV7-2	few	CASSTTGQETQYF
TRBV28	NA	CASKSWRLAGAGEQFF
TRBV5-1	NA	CASSERDRTEMNTEAFF
TRBV4-3	NA	CASSPWTSPDEQYF
TRBV6-1	NA	CASSEAWTGGAYEQYF
TRBV5-1	NA	CASSLEVQGSSYTF
TRBV7-2	NA	CASHSSTDTQYF
TRBV7-3	NA	CASSVDIGGANTEAFF
TRBV11-3	few	CASSRTSGANNEQFF
TRBV7-6	NA	CASSHKRDQPQHF
TRBV18	NA	CASSPRLESDTQYF
TRBV6-4	NA	CASSDSQAGLQETQYF
TRBV2	NA	CASTRDTQETQYF